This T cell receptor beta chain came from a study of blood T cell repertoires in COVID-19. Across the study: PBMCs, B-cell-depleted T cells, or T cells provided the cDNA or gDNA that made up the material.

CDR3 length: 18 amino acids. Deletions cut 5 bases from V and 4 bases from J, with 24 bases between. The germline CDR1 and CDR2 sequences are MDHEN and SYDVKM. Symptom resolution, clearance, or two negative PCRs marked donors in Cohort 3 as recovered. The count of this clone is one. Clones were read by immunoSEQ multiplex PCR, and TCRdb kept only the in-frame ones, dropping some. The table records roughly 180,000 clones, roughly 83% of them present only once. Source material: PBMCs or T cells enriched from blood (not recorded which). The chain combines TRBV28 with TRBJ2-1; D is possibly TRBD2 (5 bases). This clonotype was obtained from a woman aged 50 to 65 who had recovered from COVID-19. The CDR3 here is CASSPLLATEGLYNEQFF. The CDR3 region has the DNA TGTGCCAGCAGTCCCCTGTTAGCGACGGAAGGGTTGTACAATGAGCAGTTCTTC.